These T cell receptor beta chains were read from a single sample in a study of cytomegalovirus exposure and HLA in healthy donors. Generated by immunoSEQ multiplex PCR, the TCRdb table keeps only in-frame clones and is missing some. The listing contains 200,000 to 250,000 clones. The sample taken for sequencing was PBMCs. All receptors derive from a woman aged 25-40 years in good health and CMV-seropositive. Both conserved end residues are part of each CDR3. The D gene is left open where the match is weak.

V,D,J,DNA,CDR3
TRBV30,TRBD1,TRBJ2-1,TGTGCCTGGAGTAGGTTGGGACAGGGGGTCAATGAGCAGTTCTTC,CAWSRLGQGVNEQFF
TRBV6-1,TRBD1,TRBJ1-4,TGTGCCAGCAAGGCCGGGACAGGGGAAGGAAAACTGTTTTTT,CASKAGTGEGKLFF
TRBV5-1,-,TRBJ2-7,TGCGCCAGCAGCGGGCGTTCCTACGAGCAGTACTTC,CASSGRSYEQYF
TRBV5-6,-,TRBJ2-5,TGTGCCAGCAGCTTGGGGGCAGAAGAGACCCAGTACTTC,CASSLGAEETQYF
TRBV29-1,TRBD1,TRBJ1-2,TGCAGTGGGACAGTTTCTCCTAACTATGGCTACACCTTC,CSGTVSPNYGYTF
TRBV30,TRBD2,TRBJ2-2,TGTGCCTCTCCACTAGCGCCCGGGGAGCTGTTTTTT,CASPLAPGELFF
TRBV19,-,TRBJ1-6,TGTGCCAGTAGTATCGGGAACAGGGAGAATTCACCCCTCCACTTT,CASSIGNRENSPLHF
TRBV27,-,TRBJ2-5,TGTGCCAGCAGTTCCCTCCCCCGACACTCTCGGGAGACCCAGTACTTC,CASSSLPRHSRETQYF
TRBV18,TRBD1,TRBJ1-1,TGTGCCAGCTCACCCCGGACAGGGGGCATCGGAGGCACTGAAGCTTTCTTT,CASSPRTGGIGGTEAFF
TRBV11-2,-,TRBJ1-4,TGTGCCAGCAGCTTAGTACTGAACCGACAATACGTAACTAATGAAAAACTGTTTTTT,CASSLVLNRQYVTNEKLFF
TRBV19,-,TRBJ1-2,TGTGCCAGTAGTATTACAGCTACTAACTATGGCTACACCTTC,CASSITATNYGYTF
TRBV2,TRBD1,TRBJ1-1,TGTGCCAGCAGGGACAGGGTGAACACTGAAGCTTTCTTT,CASRDRVNTEAFF
TRBV6-5,-,TRBJ2-2,TGTGCCAGCAGCAGGGACAACGGGGAGCTGTTTTTT,CASSRDNGELFF
TRBV7-8,-,TRBJ1-1,TGTGCCAGCAGCTTAGTAGGGGGGAACACTGAAGCTTTCTTT,CASSLVGGNTEAFF
TRBV5-4,-,TRBJ2-6,TGTGCCAGCAGCCCTTACTCTGGGGCCAACGTCCTGACTTTC,CASSPYSGANVLTF
TRBV19,TRBD1,TRBJ1-1,TGTGCCAGTAGTCAGGGACAGGGGGGGACTGAAGCTTTCTTT,CASSQGQGGTEAFF
TRBV19,TRBD1,TRBJ1-5,TGTGCCAGTAGTACGGACAGGGGATCCAGGCAGCCCCAGCATTTT,CASSTDRGSRQPQHF
TRBV19,TRBD1,TRBJ1-4,TGTGCCAGTAGTGAACGACAGGGCGCGGAAAAACTGTTTTTT,CASSERQGAEKLFF
TRBV7-6,TRBD1,TRBJ1-1,TGTGCCAGCAGCTTATTGTCCGGGACAGGGGAAGCTTTCTTT,CASSLLSGTGEAFF
TRBV4-3,TRBD1,TRBJ2-7,TGCGCCAGCAGCTTCACCTATGACAGGGACTCCTACGAGCAGTACTTC,CASSFTYDRDSYEQYF
TRBV15,TRBD1,TRBJ1-5,TGTGCCACCAGCAGTACCGGGACAGGTGAGGTGGTTGGCAATCAGCCCCAGCATTTT,CATSSTGTGEVVGNQPQHF
TRBV7-8,TRBD1,TRBJ2-2,TGTGCCAGCAGCTCACAGGGGGCTGACACCGGGGAGCTGTTTTTT,CASSSQGADTGELFF
TRBV18,-,TRBJ1-4,TGTGCCAGCTCACCAATCAGGGCAACTAATGAAAAACTGTTTTTT,CASSPIRATNEKLFF
TRBV30,TRBD1,TRBJ1-4,TGTGCCTGGAGTGTGTTGACAGGGGCGGAAAAACTGTTTTTT,CAWSVLTGAEKLFF
TRBV7-2,TRBD1,TRBJ2-3,TGTGCCAGCAGCGGGGGACAGGGGGCCGCAGATACGCAGTATTTT,CASSGGQGAADTQYF
TRBV4-3,-,TRBJ2-1,TGCGCCAGCAGCCAAGCCCATCAGGAGGGTCCGTTCTTC,CASSQAHQEGPFF